This T cell receptor (beta chain) derives from a study of shared T cell receptors in the human thymus. Germline loops: CDR1 LGHNA, CDR2 YNFKEQ. Trimming shortened V by 3 bases and J by 2 bases, and 13 bases separated the two germline ends. The CDR3 extends over 15 amino acids. Using immunoSEQ multiplex PCR, the repertoire was profiled, and TCRdb retains in-frame clones only, with some absent. The table shows 55,000 to 75,000 clones, with nearly 95% occurring only once. The sequence came from a human donor. The sequencing sample was made of thymocytes. This chain connects TRBV4-2 to TRBJ2-5; weak D call: TRBD1 (6 bases). The CDR3 reads CASSHRRTVQETQYF. CDR3 nucleotide sequence: TGTGCCAGCAGCCACCGACGGACAGTACAAGAGACCCAGTACTTC.